A selection of T cell receptor beta chains follows, all from one sample in a study of blood T cell repertoires in COVID-19. Sequencing was performed with immunoSEQ multiplex PCR; in TCRdb, only in-frame clones are kept and a portion is missing. The profile shows around 230,000 clones, roughly 88% of them singletons. Sequenced: peripheral blood. These receptors all stem from a man aged 25 to 40 who had recovered from COVID-19. The CDR3 runs from the conserved cysteine through the conserved F or W. Each record gives: V gene, J gene, D gene, clone size, CDR3 DNA, CDR3 protein. D genes are given only for firm matches. The size of a clone is reported for some rows only, either as once, few or many, or as a class for expanded clones.

V: TRBV5-4; J: TRBJ2-5; D: TRBD1; size: NA; DNA: TGTGCCAGCAGCTTGGATGGACAGGCCCAAGAGACCCAGTACTTC; CDR3: CASSLDGQAQETQYF
V: TRBV11-3; J: TRBJ2-1; D: TRBD2; size: once; DNA: TGTGCCAGCAGCTTAGGGGCCGGGACTAGCGGGGGGATCCGCAATGAGCAGTTCTTC; CDR3: CASSLGAGTSGGIRNEQFF
V: TRBV10-3; J: TRBJ1-1; D: TRBD1; size: few; DNA: TGTGCCATCAGTGAGGGACAGGGTATGAACACTGAAGCTTTCTTT; CDR3: CAISEGQGMNTEAFF
V: TRBV11-2; J: TRBJ2-7; D: NA; size: NA; DNA: TGTGCCAGCAGCTTAGGCGTCTACGAGCAGTACTTC; CDR3: CASSLGVYEQYF
V: TRBV5-4; J: TRBJ2-5; D: TRBD1; size: NA; DNA: TGTGCCAGCAGCCGAACCGGGACAGCCAGGTACCAAGAGACCCAGTACTTC; CDR3: CASSRTGTARYQETQYF
V: TRBV27; J: TRBJ2-5; D: NA; size: NA; DNA: TGTGCCAGCAGTTCCCCATTTACAGGGATGGCTGAGACCCAGTACTTC; CDR3: CASSSPFTGMAETQYF
V: TRBV6-5; J: TRBJ2-3; D: TRBD2; size: NA; DNA: TGTGCCAGCTATAGGACTAGTGGCACAGATACGCAGTATTTT; CDR3: CASYRTSGTDTQYF
V: TRBV3-1/TRBV3-2; J: TRBJ2-5; D: NA; size: NA; DNA: TGTGCCAGCAGCCAAGGAGGAGGCGAGACCCAGTACTTC; CDR3: CASSQGGGETQYF
V: TRBV19; J: TRBJ1-2; D: TRBD1; size: NA; DNA: TGTGCCAGTAGTAACAGGGGGATATCTAACTATGGCTACACCTTC; CDR3: CASSNRGISNYGYTF
V: TRBV6-2/TRBV6-3; J: TRBJ1-2; D: NA; size: NA; DNA: TGTGCCAGCAGTCTTTCAGGGTACTATGGCTACACCTTC; CDR3: CASSLSGYYGYTF
V: TRBV7-9; J: TRBJ1-1; D: NA; size: NA; DNA: TGTGCCAGCAGCTCCCGCAGGGTCAACACTGAAGCTTTCTTT; CDR3: CASSSRRVNTEAFF
V: TRBV12-3/TRBV12-4; J: TRBJ1-1; D: NA; size: NA; DNA: TGTGCCAGCAAAAACGGACGGGGAGCTGAAGCTTTCTTT; CDR3: CASKNGRGAEAFF
V: TRBV5-1; J: TRBJ2-1; D: NA; size: NA; DNA: TGCGCCAGCAGCTTGGCCGCAACCCAGGATGAGCAGTTCTTC; CDR3: CASSLAATQDEQFF
V: TRBV30; J: TRBJ1-6; D: TRBD1; size: NA; DNA: TGTGCCTGGAGTGTAGCCGGGACAGCTGTTTCACCCCTCCACTTT; CDR3: CAWSVAGTAVSPLHF
V: TRBV4-1; J: TRBJ1-2; D: TRBD1; size: NA; DNA: TGCGCCAGCAGCCAATGGACAGGGGATGGCTACACCTTC; CDR3: CASSQWTGDGYTF
V: TRBV5-4; J: TRBJ1-1; D: NA; size: NA; DNA: TGTGCCAGCAGCTTGGACAGTTCCATGAACACTGAAGCTTTCTTT; CDR3: CASSLDSSMNTEAFF
V: TRBV11-2; J: TRBJ2-3; D: TRBD1; size: NA; DNA: TGTGCCAGCAGCTTGTTAGGGCAGGGGGGCACAGATACGCAGTATTTT; CDR3: CASSLLGQGGTDTQYF
V: TRBV19; J: TRBJ2-6; D: TRBD1; size: NA; DNA: TGTGCCAGTAGTATAAGGGGACAGGGGGCCTCTGGGGCCAACGTCCTGACTTTC; CDR3: CASSIRGQGASGANVLTF
V: TRBV18; J: TRBJ2-1; D: TRBD2; size: NA; DNA: TGTGCCAGCTCCCCTCCGGCTAGCGGGGGAGTCAATGAGCAGTTCTTC; CDR3: CASSPPASGGVNEQFF
V: TRBV9; J: TRBJ2-2; D: TRBD2; size: NA; DNA: TGTGCCAGCAGCCCCCGTTTAGCGGGGACGTGGACCGGGGAGCTGTTTTTT; CDR3: CASSPRLAGTWTGELFF
V: TRBV6-5; J: TRBJ1-2; D: NA; size: few; DNA: TGTGCCAGCAGGGGCCCCGGGACTTCAAACTATGGCTACACCTTC; CDR3: CASRGPGTSNYGYTF
V: TRBV6-5; J: TRBJ2-3; D: TRBD1; size: NA; DNA: TGTGCCAGCAGTTATGGGACAGGGTATGGCACAGATACGCAGTATTTT; CDR3: CASSYGTGYGTDTQYF